This TCR beta chain was retrieved from a study of cytomegalovirus exposure and HLA in healthy donors. For the study at large: There were 90 million to 140 million unique TCR beta sequences, drawn from 150 million to 200 million T cells, in an earlier analysis.

Trimming cost V 11 bases and J 2 bases, with 13 bases left between them. CDR3 size: 13 residues. Germline CDR1 is MNHNY and CDR2 is SVGAGI (reference sequence). It was with 60 Vbeta and 13 Jbeta primers that the PCR ran. Only in-frame clones appear in the TCRdb table, and some are missing; sequencing was by immunoSEQ multiplex PCR. The top ten hold around 5% of the sample, which has approximately 150,000 clones, approximately 80% seen once. This clone was seen more than once but under ten times. Antigen: not known. General study points: Segments of the TCR beta V type were, in most cases, productive about 87% or about 30% of the time in an earlier analysis. V- and J-gene trimming of TCR beta was linked (in a later analysis) to a missense DCLRE1C variant.

This sequence was found in a man younger than 35 in good health and CMV-seronegative. The chain recombines TRBV6-6 with TRBJ1-5; D gene ambiguous. Sequenced: PBMCs. The CDR3 DNA reads as TGTGCCGGACGGGGTGGGGGCAATCAGCCCCAGCATTTT. Its translation is CAGRGGGNQPQHF.